Listed below are T cell receptor beta chains from one sample, sequenced in a study of immune cell composition in non-small cell lung cancer. The repertoire was sequenced with immunoSEQ multiplex PCR; TCRdb's copy has only in-frame clones and lacks some. Of several thousand clones in the sample, 82% are singletons; the top ten hold over 7%. Sequenced: non-adjacent lung tissue. The receptors originated from a human donor with non-small cell lung cancer. The conserved cysteine and the conserved F or W are not part of the CDR3 here. Some rows have no size entry. The others give once, few or many, or a class for an expanded clone.

clone size | J gene | V gene | CDR3 protein
. | TRBJ2-2 | TRBV11-1 | ASSLGGPAGELF
. | TRBJ2-7 | TRBV27 | ASGLGPYEQY
. | TRBJ2-6 | TRBV7-2 | ASSPPGQSSSGANVLT
. | TRBJ1-5 | TRBV28 | ASLAGGGYPQPQH
. | TRBJ1-5 | TRBV9 | ASSGGTGPYSNQPQH
few | TRBJ2-6 | TRBV4-3 | ASSQAGTGGRGANVLT
. | TRBJ2-7 | TRBV5-1 | ASSFSGGPAYEQY
. | TRBJ1-5 | TRBV4-1 | ASSQDQRRDNQPQH
. | TRBJ2-5 | TRBV7-2 | ASSSRTGRETQY
. | TRBJ1-1 | TRBV5-5 | ASSWRATGTEAF
. | TRBJ2-7 | TRBV7-9 | ASSPRQGAYEQY
. | TRBJ2-3 | TRBV7-8 | ASSLGLRLAGSSTDTQY
few | TRBJ1-5 | TRBV5-1 | ASSLTGDHQPQH
. | TRBJ1-1 | TRBV6-5 | ASSYSRNTEAF
. | TRBJ1-2 | TRBV18 | ASSPVFDPGKHGYT
. | TRBJ2-2 | TRBV19 | ASSMGQGPTGELF
few | TRBJ2-7 | TRBV4-2 | ASSQERLTYEQY
. | TRBJ1-4 | TRBV5-1 | ASSLDRVREKLF
. | TRBJ2-1 | TRBV28 | ASSDLAGSSYNEQF
. | TRBJ1-1 | TRBV5-1 | ASSPGDSLNTEAF
large | TRBJ2-7 | TRBV4-1 | ASSPLGTGESYEQY
. | TRBJ2-3 | TRBV21-1 | ASNIVPGITDTQY
. | TRBJ2-7 | TRBV28 | ASSWLRSPNEQY
once | TRBJ2-7 | TRBV19 | ASSIGRGYEQY
once | TRBJ1-5 | TRBV5-1 | ASSLGERNQPQH
. | TRBJ2-5 | TRBV29-1 | SVAGLAGGGRETQY
. | TRBJ2-2 | TRBV7-3 | ASSPTTRTGELF
. | TRBJ2-5 | TRBV28 | ASSLPRGGLY
. | TRBJ1-3 | TRBV11-2 | ASSRTALSGNTIY
. | TRBJ2-1 | TRBV2 | ASSEDRSSYNEQF
. | TRBJ2-2 | TRBV11-2 | ASRVDTGELF
. | TRBJ2-1 | TRBV15 | ATSRQGEARQYEQF
. | TRBJ2-7 | TRBV28 | ASSLGGTGIGPPYEQY
. | TRBJ2-1 | TRBV5-4 | ASSLAGPSSSYNEQF
. | TRBJ2-1 | TRBV5-4 | ASRPDSYNEQF
. | TRBJ2-2 | TRBV7-2 | ATTTGLGNTGELF
. | TRBJ1-4 | TRBV4-3 | ASSPGLRDEKLF
few | TRBJ2-1 | TRBV7-3 | ASSESGQGAQGEQF
once | TRBJ2-1 | TRBV5-1 | ASSLEPANYNEQF
. | TRBJ2-1 | TRBV7-8 | ASGQGENYNEQF
. | TRBJ2-7 | TRBV18 | ASSRGGTRGSYEQY
. | TRBJ1-5 | TRBV6-1 | ASSALGVTQH